This T cell receptor (beta chain) is from a study of cytomegalovirus exposure and HLA in healthy donors. Findings of the study overall: An analysis done earlier found most TCR beta V segments productive about 90% or about 30% of the time. Later analysis showed most CMV-associated TCR beta chains appearing HLA-restricted. Analyses of presence and absence presupposed an approximately uniform sequencing depth across donors. Later analysis suggested links between common viral pathogens and several top significant clusters.

As for this clone: The antigen remains unidentified.

Germline lookup yields CDR1 SGHRS and CDR2 YFSETQ. The V gene end was trimmed by 1 base and the J gene end by 5 bases; junction bases not matched to a gene: 12. The CDR3 spans 18 residues. The PCR employed 60 Vbeta primers together with 13 Jbeta primers. The assay was immunoSEQ multiplex PCR, and TCRdb's table has in-frame clones only and misses some. The table lists 110,000 or so clones, less than 80% of them singletons, with 7% to 9% in the top ten. This clonotype originated in a woman between 50 and 59 years old in good health and CMV-seropositive. The chain links TRBV5-1 to TRBJ2-5; the match to TRBD1 covers 12 bases. The sequenced sample consisted of PBMCs. The CDR3 DNA sequence: TGCGCCAGCAGCTTGTCTCGGGACAGGGGGCGCTTGAAGGAGACCCAGTACTTC. This encodes CASSLSRDRGRLKETQYF.